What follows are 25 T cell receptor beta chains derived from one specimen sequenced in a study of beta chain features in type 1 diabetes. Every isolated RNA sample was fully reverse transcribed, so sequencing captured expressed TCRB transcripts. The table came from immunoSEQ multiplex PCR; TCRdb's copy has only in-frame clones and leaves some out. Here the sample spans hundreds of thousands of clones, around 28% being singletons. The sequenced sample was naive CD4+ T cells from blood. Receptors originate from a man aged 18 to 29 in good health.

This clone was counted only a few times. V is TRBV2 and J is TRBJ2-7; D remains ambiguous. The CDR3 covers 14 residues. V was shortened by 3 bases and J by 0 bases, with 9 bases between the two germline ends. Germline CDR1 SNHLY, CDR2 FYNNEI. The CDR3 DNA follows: TGTGCCAGCAGTGAGGGCGGATACTCCTACGAGCAGTACTTC. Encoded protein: CASSEGGYSYEQYF.

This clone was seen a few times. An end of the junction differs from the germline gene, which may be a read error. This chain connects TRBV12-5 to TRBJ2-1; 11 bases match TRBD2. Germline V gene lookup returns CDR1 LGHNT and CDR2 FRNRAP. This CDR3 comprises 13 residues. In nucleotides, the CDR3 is TGTGCTAGTGGTTCGCCCACTTCTAGCGGGAGGATCTTC. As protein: CASGSPTSSGRIF. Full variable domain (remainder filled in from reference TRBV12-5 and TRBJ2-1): DARVTQTPRHKVTEMGQEVTMRCQPILGHNTVFWYRQTMMQGLELLAYFRNRAPLDDSGMPKDRFSAEMPDATLATLKIQPSEPRDSAVYFCASGSPTSSGRIFGPGTRLTVL.

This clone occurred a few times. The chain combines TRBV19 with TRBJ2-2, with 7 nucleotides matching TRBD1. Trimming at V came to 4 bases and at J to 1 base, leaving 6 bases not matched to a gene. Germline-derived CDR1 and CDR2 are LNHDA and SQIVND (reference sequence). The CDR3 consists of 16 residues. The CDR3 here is CASSTRQGQNTGELFF. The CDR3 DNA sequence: TGTGCCAGTAGTACCAGACAGGGACAGAACACCGGGGAGCTGTTTTTT.

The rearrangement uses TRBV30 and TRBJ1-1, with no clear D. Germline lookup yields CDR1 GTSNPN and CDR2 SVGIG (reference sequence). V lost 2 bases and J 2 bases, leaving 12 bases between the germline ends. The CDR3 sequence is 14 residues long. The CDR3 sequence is CAWSLGRINTEAFF. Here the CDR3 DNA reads TGTGCCTGGAGTCTCGGACGGATAAACACTGAAGCTTTCTTT.

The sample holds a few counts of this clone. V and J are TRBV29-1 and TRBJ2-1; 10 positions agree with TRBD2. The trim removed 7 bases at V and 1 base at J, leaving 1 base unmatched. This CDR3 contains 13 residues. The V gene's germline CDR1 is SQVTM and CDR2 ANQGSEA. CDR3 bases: TGCAGCGCTAGCGGGAGTTCCTACAATGAGCAGTTCTTC. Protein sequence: CSASGSSYNEQFF.

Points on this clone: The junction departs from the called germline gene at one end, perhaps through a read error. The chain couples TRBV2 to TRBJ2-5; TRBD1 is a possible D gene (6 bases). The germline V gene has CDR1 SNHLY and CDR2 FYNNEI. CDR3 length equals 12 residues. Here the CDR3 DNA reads TGTGCCGGCAGGGGTCAGGGAGAGACCCAGTACTTC. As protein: CAGRGQGETQYF.

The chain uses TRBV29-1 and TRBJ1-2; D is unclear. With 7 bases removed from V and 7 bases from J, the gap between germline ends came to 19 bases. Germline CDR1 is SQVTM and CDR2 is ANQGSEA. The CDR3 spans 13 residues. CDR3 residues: CSAGDGESAGYTF. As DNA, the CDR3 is TGCAGCGCCGGAGATGGGGAGTCGGCTGGCTACACCTTC.

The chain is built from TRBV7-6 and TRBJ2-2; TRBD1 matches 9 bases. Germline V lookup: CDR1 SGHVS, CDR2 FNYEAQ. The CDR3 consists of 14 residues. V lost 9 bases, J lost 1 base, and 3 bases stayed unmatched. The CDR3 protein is CASLDRGNTGELFF. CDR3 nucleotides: TGTGCCAGTCTGGACAGGGGGAACACCGGGGAGCTGTTTTTT.

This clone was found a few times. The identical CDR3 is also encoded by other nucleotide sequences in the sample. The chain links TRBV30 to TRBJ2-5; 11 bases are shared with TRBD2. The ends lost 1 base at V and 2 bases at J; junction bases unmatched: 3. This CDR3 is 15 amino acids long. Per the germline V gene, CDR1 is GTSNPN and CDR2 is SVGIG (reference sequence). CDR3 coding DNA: TGTGCCTGGAGTGCCGGACTAGCGGGTCAAGAGACCCAGTACTTC. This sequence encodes CAWSAGLAGQETQYF.

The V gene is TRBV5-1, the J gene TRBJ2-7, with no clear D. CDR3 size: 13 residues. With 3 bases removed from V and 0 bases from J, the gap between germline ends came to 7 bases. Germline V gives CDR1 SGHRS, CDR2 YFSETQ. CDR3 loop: CASSWRTSYEQYF. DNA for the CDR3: TGCGCCAGCAGCTGGCGGACCTCCTACGAGCAGTACTTC. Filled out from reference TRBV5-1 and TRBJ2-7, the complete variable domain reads KAGVTQTPRYLIKTRGQQVTLSCSPISGHRSVSWYQQTPGQGLQFLFEYFSETQRNKGNFPGRFSGRQFSNSRSEMNVSTLELGDSALYLCASSWRTSYEQYFGPGTRLTVT.

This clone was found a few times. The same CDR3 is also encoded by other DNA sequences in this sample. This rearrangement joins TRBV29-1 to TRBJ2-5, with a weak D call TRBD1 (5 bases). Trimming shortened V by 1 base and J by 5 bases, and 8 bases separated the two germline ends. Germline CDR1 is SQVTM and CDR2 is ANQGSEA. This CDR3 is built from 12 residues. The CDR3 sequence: CSVEGGRETQYF. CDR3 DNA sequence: TGCAGCGTTGAAGGGGGCCGCGAGACCCAGTACTTC.

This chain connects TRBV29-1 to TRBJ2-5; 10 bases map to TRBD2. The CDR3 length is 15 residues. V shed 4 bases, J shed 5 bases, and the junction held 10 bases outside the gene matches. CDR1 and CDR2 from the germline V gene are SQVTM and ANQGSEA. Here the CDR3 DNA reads TGCAGCGTTGGTCCAGCGGGAGGGCCAGAGGAGACCCAGTACTTC. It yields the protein CSVGPAGGPEETQYF.

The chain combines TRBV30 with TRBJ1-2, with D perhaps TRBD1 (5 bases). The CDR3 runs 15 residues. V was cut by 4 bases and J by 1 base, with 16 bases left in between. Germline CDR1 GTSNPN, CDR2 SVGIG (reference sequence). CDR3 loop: CAWIGVSGLNYGYTF. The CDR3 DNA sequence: TGTGCCTGGATTGGTGTATCAGGGCTTAACTATGGCTACACCTTC.

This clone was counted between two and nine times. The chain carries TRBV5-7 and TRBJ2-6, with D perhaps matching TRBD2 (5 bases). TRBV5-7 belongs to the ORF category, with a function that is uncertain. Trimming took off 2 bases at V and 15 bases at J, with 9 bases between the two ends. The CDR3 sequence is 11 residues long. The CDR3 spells CASSFGGDLTF. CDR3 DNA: TGTGCCAGCAGCTTTGGAGGAGACCTGACTTTC.

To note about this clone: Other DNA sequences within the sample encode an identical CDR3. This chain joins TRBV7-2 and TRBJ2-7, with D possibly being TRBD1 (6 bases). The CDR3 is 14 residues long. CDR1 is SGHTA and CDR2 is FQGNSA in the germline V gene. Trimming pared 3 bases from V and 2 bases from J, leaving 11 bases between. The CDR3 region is CASSLRTGTYEQYF. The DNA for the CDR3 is TGTGCCAGCAGCTTGCGAACAGGGACCTACGAGCAGTACTTC. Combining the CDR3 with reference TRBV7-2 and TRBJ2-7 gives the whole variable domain GAGVSQSPSNKVTEKGKDVELRCDPISGHTALYWYRQSLGQGLEFLIYFQGNSAPDKSGLPSDRFSAERTGGSVSTLTIQRTQQEDSAVYLCASSLRTGTYEQYFGPGTRLTVT.

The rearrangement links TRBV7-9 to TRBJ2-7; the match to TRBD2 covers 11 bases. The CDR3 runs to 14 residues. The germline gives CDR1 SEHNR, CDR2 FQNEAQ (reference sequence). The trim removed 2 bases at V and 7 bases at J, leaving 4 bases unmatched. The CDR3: CASSLLGTSGEQYF. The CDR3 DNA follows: TGTGCCAGCAGCTTATTAGGGACTAGCGGTGAGCAGTACTTC.

The CDR3 is CAWRIQGVAEAFF. Here the CDR3 DNA reads TGTGCCTGGAGAATACAGGGAGTGGCTGAAGCTTTCTTT. The V and J genes are TRBV30 and TRBJ1-1, with a possible D match to TRBD1 (6 bases). The germline V gene encodes CDR1 GTSNPN and CDR2 SVGIG (reference sequence). The V and J ends lost 3 bases and 6 bases respectively, with 14 bases between them. The CDR3 has 13 amino acids.

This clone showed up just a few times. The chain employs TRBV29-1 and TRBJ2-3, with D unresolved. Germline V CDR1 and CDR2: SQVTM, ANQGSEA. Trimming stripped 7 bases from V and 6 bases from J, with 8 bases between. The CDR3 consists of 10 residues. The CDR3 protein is CSAGSDTQYF. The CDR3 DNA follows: TGCAGCGCCGGGTCGGATACGCAGTATTTT.

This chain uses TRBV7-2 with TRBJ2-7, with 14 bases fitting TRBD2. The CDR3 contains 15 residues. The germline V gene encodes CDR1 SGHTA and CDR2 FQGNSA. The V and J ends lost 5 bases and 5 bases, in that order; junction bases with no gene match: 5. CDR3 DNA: TGTGCCAGCAGCACGGGACTAGCGGGAGTCAACGAGCAGTACTTC. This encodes CASSTGLAGVNEQYF.

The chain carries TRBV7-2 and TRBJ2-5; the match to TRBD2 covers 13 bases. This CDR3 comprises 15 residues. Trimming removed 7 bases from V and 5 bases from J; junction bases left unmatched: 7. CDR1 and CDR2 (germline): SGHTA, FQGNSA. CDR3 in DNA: TGTGCCAGCAACCCGGGACTAGCGGGACTCGAGACCCAGTACTTC. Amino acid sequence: CASNPGLAGLETQYF.

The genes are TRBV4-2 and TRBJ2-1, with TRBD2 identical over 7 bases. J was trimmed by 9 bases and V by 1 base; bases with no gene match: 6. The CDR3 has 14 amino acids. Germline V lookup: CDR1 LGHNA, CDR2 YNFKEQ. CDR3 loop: CASSQVTTSSEQFF. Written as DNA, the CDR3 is TGTGCCAGCAGCCAAGTGACGACTAGCAGTGAGCAGTTCTTC.

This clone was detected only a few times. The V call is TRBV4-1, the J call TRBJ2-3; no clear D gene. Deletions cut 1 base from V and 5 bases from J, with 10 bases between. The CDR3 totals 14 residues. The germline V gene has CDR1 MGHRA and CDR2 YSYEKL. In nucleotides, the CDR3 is TGCGCCAGCAGCCAAGCCCGACAACAAGATACGCAGTATTTT. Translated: CASSQARQQDTQYF.

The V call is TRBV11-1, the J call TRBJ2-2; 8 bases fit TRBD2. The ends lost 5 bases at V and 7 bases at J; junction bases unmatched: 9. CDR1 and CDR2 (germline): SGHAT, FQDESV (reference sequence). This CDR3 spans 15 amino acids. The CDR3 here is CASSPSGSVNGELFF. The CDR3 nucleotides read TGTGCCAGCAGCCCAAGCGGGAGTGTGAACGGGGAGCTGTTTTTT.

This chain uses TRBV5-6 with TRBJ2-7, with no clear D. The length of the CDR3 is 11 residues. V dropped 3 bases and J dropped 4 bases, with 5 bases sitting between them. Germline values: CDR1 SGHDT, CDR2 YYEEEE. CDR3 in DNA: TGTGCCAGCAGCTCGGGTTACGAGCAGTACTTC. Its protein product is CASSSGYEQYF.

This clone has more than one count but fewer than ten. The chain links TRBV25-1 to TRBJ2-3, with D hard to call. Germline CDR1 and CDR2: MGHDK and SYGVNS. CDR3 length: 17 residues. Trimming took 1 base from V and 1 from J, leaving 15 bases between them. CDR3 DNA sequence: TGTGCCAGCAGTGAATCGGGCGGCGGATCGGGCACAGATACGCAGTATTTT. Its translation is CASSESGGGSGTDTQYF.